Each of the 25 T cell receptor beta chains below was sequenced from the same sample in a study of molecular identifiers for immune sequencing clone quantification. TCRdb processed the PCR reads anew with MiXCR; each CDR3 protein has one entry. The sample lists about 500,000 distinct CDR3 sequences; 20% to 25% were seen once. The sequenced sample was naive CD8+ T cells from blood, with Jurkat cell RNA spiked in. The subset denotes: FACS-sorted CD8+CD4-CCR7+CD45RA+ naive T cells. Source of these receptors: a human donor in good health. Some libraries in this study had Jurkat cell RNA spiked in.

The V and J genes are TRBV4-1 and TRBJ2-3; 11 bases fit TRBD1. The CDR3 has 16 residues. The V segment lost 5 bases and the J segment 3 bases; nucleotides outside the gene matches: 7. The V gene's germline CDR1 is MGHRA and CDR2 YSYEKL. The CDR3 DNA reads as TGCGCCAGCAGCAGGGGGACAGGGGGAGGTACAGATACGCAGTATTTT. Translation: CASSRGTGGGTDTQYF.

The table lists this clonotype with many counts. The chain recombines TRBV18 with TRBJ1-5; 7 positions match TRBD1. V shed 3 bases, J shed 5 bases, and the junction held 4 bases outside the gene matches. The CDR3 is 14 amino acids. Germline lookup yields CDR1 KGHSH and CDR2 LQKENI. CDR3 sequence (DNA): TGTGCCAGCTCACCCGAAGGGGGCCATCAGCCCCAGCATTTT. Its protein is CASSPEGGHQPQHF.

This clonotype was picked up many times. The V gene is TRBV29-1, the J gene TRBJ1-1, with D hard to call. V was shortened by 3 bases and J by 5 bases, with 16 bases between the two germline ends. CDR3 length: 14 residues. Germline V gene sequence: CDR1 SQVTM, CDR2 ANQGSEA. The CDR3 DNA reads TGCAGCGTTGAGGTCACCGGCGCGTGGACTGAAGCTTTCTTT. This codes for CSVEVTGAWTEAFF.

This clonotype has only one observation. A much more abundant neighbour one base away suggests this may be a read error. This rearrangement joins TRBV28 to TRBJ2-3; the D gene could be TRBD1 or TRBD2 (6 bases each). CDR3 size: 13 residues. The germline gives CDR1 MDHEN, CDR2 SYDVKM. V was clipped by 11 bases and J by 5 bases, with 17 bases between them. The CDR3 protein is CARKGGWLDTQYF. Written as DNA, the CDR3 is TGTGCCCGCAAGGGGGGTTGGCTAGATACGCAGTATTTT.

This clonotype was seen a handful of times. V and J are TRBV3-1 and TRBJ2-5, with 8 nucleotides matching TRBD2. CDR3 length: 15 amino acids. Germline lookup yields CDR1 LGHDT and CDR2 YNNKEL (reference sequence). V gave up 2 bases and J gave up 1 base; unmatched junction bases: 3. For the CDR3, the DNA is TGTGCCAGCAGCCAACGGAGCGGGGGCCAAGAGACCCAGTACTTC. Translated, it gives CASSQRSGGQETQYF.

CDR3 sequence (DNA): TGTGCCAGCAGTAAGCTAGAGTCCACAGATACGCAGTATTTT. As protein: CASSKLESTDTQYF. This chain connects TRBV27 to TRBJ2-3, with D hard to call. The CDR3 consists of 14 residues. The V gene's germline CDR1 is MNHEY and CDR2 SMNVEV (reference sequence). V shed 5 bases and J shed 2 bases, with 11 bases lying between them.

V and J are TRBV7-9 and TRBJ2-1; D remains ambiguous. V was trimmed by 3 bases and J by 0 bases, leaving 9 bases between them. From germline, CDR1 is SEHNR and CDR2 FQNEAQ (reference sequence). This CDR3 has 15 amino acids. DNA of the CDR3: TGTGCCAGCAGCTTTAAAGAAGACTCCTACAATGAGCAGTTCTTC. The encoded protein is CASSFKEDSYNEQFF.

V is TRBV4-1 and J is TRBJ2-1; possibly TRBD2 for D (6 bases). The CDR3 contains 15 residues. Per the germline V gene, CDR1 is MGHRA and CDR2 is YSYEKL. Trimming took off 4 bases at V and 2 bases at J, with 12 bases between the two ends. The CDR3 protein is CASSPREVAYNEQFF. In DNA, the CDR3 is TGCGCCAGCAGCCCAAGGGAGGTGGCCTACAATGAGCAGTTCTTC.

This clonotype occurred once. At one boundary the junction diverges from the germline segment, which might be a read error. This sequence joins TRBV4-3 and TRBJ2-5; TRBD2 might be the D (5 bases). Germline V CDR1 and CDR2: LGHNA, YSLEER. The CDR3 extends over 14 amino acids. CDR3 in DNA: TGCGCCAGCAGCCAAGATTTGGGGAGTAAGACCCGGTACTTC. Amino acids: CASSQDLGSKTRYF.

The V gene is TRBV9, the J gene TRBJ2-5; D not certain. Germline CDR1 and CDR2: SGDLS and YYNGEE. CDR3 length: 14 amino acids. V dropped 3 bases and J dropped 2 bases, with 11 bases sitting between them. Here the CDR3 reads CASSAPSLQETQYF. The CDR3 coding sequence is TGTGCCAGCAGCGCCCCAAGCCTACAAGAGACCCAGTACTTC.

This clonotype was detected many times. The chain joins TRBV27 to TRBJ2-7; D is unclear. Germline V gene sequence: CDR1 MNHEY, CDR2 SMNVEV (reference sequence). V gave up 5 bases and J gave up 4 bases, with 6 bases separating them. CDR3 size: 11 residues. As DNA, the CDR3 is TGTGCCAGCAGTCAGGAATACGAGCAGTACTTC. Protein product: CASSQEYEQYF.

This clonotype was counted between two and nine times. The CDR3 here is CASSDEGYEQYF. As DNA, the CDR3 is TGTGCCAGCAGCGACGAGGGTTACGAGCAGTACTTC. J is TRBJ2-7 and V is TRBV5-4, with D possibly TRBD2 on 5 matching bases. This CDR3 has 12 residues. Trimming stripped 4 bases from V and 4 bases from J, with 9 bases between. Per germline, CDR1 SGHNT and CDR2 YYREEE (reference sequence). Full variable domain (missing parts from reference TRBV5-4 and TRBJ2-7): ETGVTQSPTHLIKTRGQQVTLRCSSQSGHNTVSWYQQALGQGPQFIFQYYREEENGRGNFPPRFSGLQFPNYSSELNVNALELDDSALYLCASSDEGYEQYFGPGTRLTVT.

This clonotype was detected a few times. The V and J genes are TRBV6-1 and TRBJ1-1; D is undetermined. This CDR3 has 17 amino acids. Germline V gives CDR1 MNHNS, CDR2 SASEGT. V lost 0 bases to trimming and J lost 2 bases, with 16 bases between them. Here the CDR3 reads CASSEALGRLPNTEAFF. CDR3 nucleotide sequence: TGTGCCAGCAGTGAAGCGCTCGGGAGACTACCTAACACTGAAGCTTTCTTT.

This clonotype was counted between two and nine times. The chain recombines TRBV7-8 with TRBJ2-5; TRBD2 aligns across 11 bases. The CDR3 totals 16 residues. Trimming took 3 bases from V and 5 from J; bases not matched to a gene: 8. The germline V gene encodes CDR1 SGHVS and CDR2 FQNEAQ. The CDR3 nucleotides read TGTGCCAGCAGCTTCATTAGCGGGGGGGCCGGGGAGACCCAGTACTTC. It translates to CASSFISGGAGETQYF.

The chain combines TRBV7-6 with TRBJ1-1, with D unclear. The V and J ends lost 2 bases and 4 bases respectively, with 14 bases between them. This CDR3 comprises 15 residues. The germline V gene encodes CDR1 SGHVS and CDR2 FNYEAQ. The CDR3 spells CASSLFGGESTEAFF. DNA of the CDR3: TGTGCCAGCAGCTTATTTGGCGGGGAGAGCACTGAAGCTTTCTTT.

This clonotype was seen a few times. The V gene is TRBV4-1, the J gene TRBJ1-6; 10 positions agree with TRBD1. The germline CDR1 and CDR2 sequences are MGHRA and YSYEKL. The V segment lost 0 bases and the J segment 11 bases; nucleotides outside the gene matches: 7. CDR3 length: 16 amino acids. CDR3 region: CASSQDGAGQGTPLHF. CDR3 DNA: TGCGCCAGCAGCCAAGATGGGGCGGGACAGGGGACACCCCTCCACTTT.

This clonotype was counted between two and nine times. The chain joins TRBV9 to TRBJ2-5; D may correspond to TRBD1 or TRBD2 (5 bases each). Germline V gene sequence: CDR1 SGDLS, CDR2 YYNGEE. Trimming stripped 0 bases from V and 1 base from J, with 7 bases between. This CDR3 has 14 residues. CDR3 sequence reads: CASSVGGAQETQYF. DNA for the CDR3: TGTGCCAGCAGCGTAGGAGGGGCCCAAGAGACCCAGTACTTC.

This clonotype was observed a few times. This could be a read error, since a much larger clone is one nucleotide away. The gene calls are TRBV5-1 and TRBJ2-3; D tentatively fits TRBD1 or TRBD2 (5 bases each). The length of the CDR3 is 17 residues. The V end lost 4 bases, the J end lost 0 bases, and 18 bases lay between the germline ends. Looked up from germline, CDR1 is SGHRS and CDR2 is YFSETQ. The CDR3 is CASSPFGTEISTDTQYF. The CDR3 region has the DNA TGCGCCAGCAGCCCCTTTGGGACCGAGATTAGCACAGATACGCAGTATTTT. Full variable domain (remainder filled in from reference TRBV5-1 and TRBJ2-3): KAGVTQTPRYLIKTRGQQVTLSCSPISGHRSVSWYQQTPGQGLQFLFEYFSETQRNKGNFPGRFSGRQFSNSRSEMNVSTLELGDSALYLCASSPFGTEISTDTQYFGPGTRLTVL.

This clonotype was detected ten times or more. V gene TRBV30 combines with J gene TRBJ1-2; D remains unclear. The V gene lost 5 bases and the J gene lost 0 bases, with 10 bases spanning the gap. The germline V gene has CDR1 GTSNPN and CDR2 SVGIG (reference sequence). This CDR3 is built from 13 residues. CDR3 sequence (DNA): TGTGCCTGGTACGACCCAGCTAACTATGGCTACACCTTC. This gives the protein CAWYDPANYGYTF.

This clonotype appeared many times. The rearrangement joins TRBV6-5 to TRBJ1-1, with TRBD1 as a possible D gene (5 bases). From germline, CDR1 is MNHEY and CDR2 SVGAGI. CDR3 length equals 13 residues. V was cut by 6 bases and J by 4 bases, with 12 bases left in between. In nucleotides, the CDR3 is TGTGCCAGCAGAATGGGGGAAGGCACTGAAGCTTTCTTT. It encodes CASRMGEGTEAFF.

In regard to this clonotype: Given a much more abundant clone one base away, this may be a read error. The missing conserved phenylalanine or tryptophan at the end of this CDR3 makes a read error likely. This chain connects TRBV12-3 or TRBV12-4 to TRBJ1-2, with D possibly TRBD1 on 6 matching bases. This CDR3 contains 11 residues. The V gene lost 5 bases and the J gene lost 10 bases, with 11 bases spanning the gap. The CDR3 is CASSADSFYTL. As DNA, the CDR3 is TGTGCCAGCAGTGCGGACAGCTTCTACACCCTC.

At least ten counts were recorded for this clonotype. The gene calls are TRBV7-9 and TRBJ1-1; no firm D call. This CDR3 spans 14 amino acids. CDR1 and CDR2 from the germline V gene are SEHNR and FQNEAQ (reference sequence). V lost 6 bases and J 1 base, leaving 12 bases between the germline ends. The CDR3 coding sequence is TGTGCCAGCAGGCCGATGACACCGAACACTGAAGCTTTCTTT. It yields the protein CASRPMTPNTEAFF.

There are many counts of this clonotype. The chain couples TRBV7-8 to TRBJ2-7, with D possibly matching TRBD1 (6 bases). Germline-derived CDR1 and CDR2 are SGHVS and FQNEAQ. The CDR3 runs 12 residues. V dropped 1 base and J dropped 5 bases, with 6 bases sitting between them. The DNA for the CDR3 is TGTGCCAGCAGCTTAGAGGGGGACGAGCAGTACTTC. It translates to CASSLEGDEQYF.

For this clonotype: The conserved closing phenylalanine or tryptophan is absent in this CDR3, likely reflecting a read error. J is TRBJ2-1 and V is TRBV29-1; TRBD2 matches 10 bases. CDR1 is SQVTM, CDR2 ANQGSEA, per germline. The CDR3 totals 13 residues. With V trimmed by 5 bases and J by 8 bases, 6 bases remained unmatched. The DNA for the CDR3 is TGCAGCGTTCCGGCTAGCGGGAGCTATGAGCAGTTCTCC. Amino acids: CSVPASGSYEQFS.

This clonotype appeared many times. The CDR3 loop reads CAWSKPEQNEKLFF. For the CDR3, the DNA is TGTGCCTGGAGTAAACCCGAGCAAAATGAAAAACTGTTTTTT. This chain links TRBV30 with TRBJ1-4; D is unresolved. This CDR3 has 14 amino acids. Trimming left V 2 bases short and J 5 bases short, with 12 bases between. From germline, CDR1 is GTSNPN and CDR2 SVGIG (reference sequence).